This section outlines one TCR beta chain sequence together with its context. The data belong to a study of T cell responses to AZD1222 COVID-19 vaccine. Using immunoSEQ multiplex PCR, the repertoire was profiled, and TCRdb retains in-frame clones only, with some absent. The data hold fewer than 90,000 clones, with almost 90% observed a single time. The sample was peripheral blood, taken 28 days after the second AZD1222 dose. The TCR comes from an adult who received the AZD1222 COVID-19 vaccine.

CDR3 sequence: CATSRDNWGGYGYTF. DNA for the CDR3: TGTGCCACCAGCAGAGATAACTGGGGAGGGTATGGCTACACCTTC. The gene calls are TRBV15 and TRBJ1-2; D gene uncertain. The CDR3 totals 15 residues. Looked up from germline, CDR1 is LNHNV and CDR2 is YYDKDF (reference sequence). V was pared by 0 bases and J by 5 bases, with 13 bases between.